The 2 T cell receptor beta chains below all came from one sample that was sequenced in a study of T cell changes during pregnancy in multiple sclerosis. The repertoire was sequenced with immunoSEQ multiplex PCR; TCRdb's copy has only in-frame clones and lacks some. There are about 59,000 clones in the sample; roughly 93% occur only once, and approximately 0.34% lies in the top ten. The starting material was CD4+ T cells from peripheral blood mononuclear cells, obtained before pregnancy. Receptors originate from a female donor with multiple sclerosis, enrolled in a pregnancy study.

The chain couples TRBV18 to TRBJ1-1, with 7 nucleotides matching TRBD1. Losses at the gene ends were 1 base for V and 4 bases for J; bases not matched to a gene: 6. Germline lookup yields CDR1 KGHSH and CDR2 LQKENI. This CDR3 has 15 residues. The CDR3 region has the DNA TGTGCCAGCTCACCACGAACGACAGGGAGCACTGAAGCTTTCTTT. Protein sequence: CASSPRTTGSTEAFF.

In this sample, this clone turned up once. V and J are TRBV12-5 and TRBJ2-2; tentatively, D is TRBD1 (5 bases). V lost 6 bases to trimming and J lost 4 bases, with 12 bases between them. This CDR3 is 14 amino acids long. CDR1 and CDR2 from the germline V gene are LGHNT and FRNRAP. The CDR3 here is CASGQGVGTGELFF. The CDR3 bases are TGTGCTAGTGGGCAGGGTGTGGGCACCGGGGAGCTGTTTTTT.